One sample yielded the 21 T cell receptor beta chains listed below, sequenced in a study of response to subunit inactivated influenza vaccine. MiXCR was run by TCRdb on the RT-PCR reads, yielding one entry per CDR3 protein. This sample has about 700,000 distinct CDR3 sequences, with 13% to 15% found just once. Sample: PBMCs from blood, taken around two weeks before vaccination. The receptors here all came from a man aged 50 or older who received an inactivated influenza vaccine.

This chain connects TRBV20-1 to TRBJ2-7; no firm D call. Germline lookup yields CDR1 DFQATT and CDR2 SNEGSKA (reference sequence). V was shortened by 0 bases and J by 3 bases, with 15 bases between the two germline ends. CDR3 length equals 15 residues. The CDR3 is CSARDLGKDVYEQYF. The DNA of the CDR3 is TGCAGTGCTAGAGATCTTGGGAAAGATGTCTACGAGCAGTACTTC.

The rearrangement joins TRBV28 to TRBJ2-7; 7 nucleotides match TRBD1. The V gene end was trimmed by 7 bases and the J gene end by 3 bases; junction bases not matched to a gene: 9. Looked up from germline, CDR1 is MDHEN and CDR2 is SYDVKM. The CDR3 contains 14 residues. This chain's CDR3 is CASTLEGQHYEQYF. CDR3 DNA: TGTGCCAGCACTCTCGAGGGACAGCACTACGAGCAGTACTTC.

The chain couples TRBV4-3 to TRBJ2-1, with 8 bases lining up with TRBD2. The V and J ends lost 4 bases and 15 bases, in that order; junction bases with no gene match: 11. This CDR3 contains 13 residues. CDR1 is LGHNA and CDR2 is YSLEER in the germline V gene. DNA of the CDR3: TGCGCCAGCAGCCCTTACGGACTAGCACGGCGGTTCTTC. Protein sequence: CASSPYGLARRFF.

V gene TRBV20-1 combines with J gene TRBJ2-7; D is possibly TRBD1 (6 bases). The V gene lost 0 bases and the J gene lost 0 bases, with 15 bases spanning the gap. Looked up from germline, CDR1 is DFQATT and CDR2 is SNEGSKA (reference sequence). This CDR3 comprises 16 residues. In nucleotides, the CDR3 is TGCAGTGCTAGAGATCTCGGACAGCCCTCCTCCTACGAGCAGTACTTC. Protein product: CSARDLGQPSSYEQYF.

J is TRBJ1-1 and V is TRBV12-3 or TRBV12-4; D gene ambiguous. This CDR3 has 13 residues. V was cut by 5 bases and J by 4 bases, with 11 bases left in between. CDR3 residues: CASSRESTTEAFF. CDR3 sequence (DNA): TGTGCCAGCAGTCGAGAGAGTACCACTGAAGCTTTCTTT.

J is TRBJ2-2 and V is TRBV12-5; 7 bases are shared with TRBD1. Germline V gene lookup returns CDR1 LGHNT and CDR2 FRNRAP. This CDR3 comprises 19 residues. Losses at the gene ends were 0 bases for V and 2 bases for J; bases not matched to a gene: 12. The CDR3 nucleotides are TGTGCTAGTGGTTTGGTACTCCGAGTCGGGACAGAAAACACCGGGGAGCTGTTTTTT. Translation gives CASGLVLRVGTENTGELFF. The variable domain in full, completed from reference TRBV12-5 and TRBJ2-2, reads DARVTQTPRHKVTEMGQEVTMRCQPILGHNTVFWYRQTMMQGLELLAYFRNRAPLDDSGMPKDRFSAEMPDATLATLKIQPSEPRDSAVYFCASGLVLRVGTENTGELFFGEGSRLTVL.

This chain connects TRBV20-1 to TRBJ1-5; D unresolved. Trimming shortened V by 2 bases and J by 0 bases, and 5 bases separated the two germline ends. In germline, CDR1 is DFQATT, CDR2 SNEGSKA (reference sequence). The CDR3 extends over 13 amino acids. In DNA, the CDR3 is TGCAGTGCTAGACTGGGTAGCAATCAGCCCCAGCATTTT. This sequence encodes CSARLGSNQPQHF.

This clonotype has just a few counts. The chain combines TRBV24-1 with TRBJ2-2, with 9 bases that match TRBD1. This CDR3 contains 14 residues. J gave up 6 bases and V 9 bases, and 7 bases lay outside the gene matches. Germline V lookup: CDR1 KGHDR, CDR2 SFDVKD. DNA for the CDR3: TGTGCCACCCAAGAGACAGGGGGGTCCGGGGAGCTGTTTTTT. Translation gives CATQETGGSGELFF.

This clonotype was recorded many times. V and J are TRBV4-3 and TRBJ2-5; D possibly corresponds to TRBD1 (7 bases). This CDR3 region has 16 residues. V was pared by 0 bases and J by 5 bases, with 16 bases between. Germline assignment: CDR1 LGHNA and CDR2 YSLEER. Here the CDR3 reads CASSQDGTDRAETQYF. Written as DNA, the CDR3 is TGCGCCAGCAGCCAAGACGGGACTGACAGGGCGGAGACCCAGTACTTC.

V and J are TRBV28 and TRBJ2-7, with 12 bases aligning to TRBD1. Germline-derived CDR1 and CDR2 are MDHEN and SYDVKM. The V and J ends lost 8 bases and 5 bases, in that order; junction bases with no gene match: 10. This CDR3 spans 15 amino acids. The CDR3 loop reads CASRIAGTGGNEQYF. DNA of the CDR3: TGTGCCAGCCGAATCGCCGGGACAGGGGGCAACGAGCAGTACTTC.

This clonotype showed up many times. CDR3 region: CASSKSGLQYF. CDR3 sequence (DNA): TGTGCCAGCAGCAAGTCGGGGCTGCAGTATTTT. The chain has TRBV11-2 and TRBJ2-3, with D perhaps given as TRBD1 or TRBD2 (5 bases each). V was shortened by 5 bases and J by 11 bases, with 11 bases between the two germline ends. CDR3 size: 11 residues. Germline-derived CDR1 and CDR2 are SGHAT and FQNNGV.

This clonotype appeared many times. The CDR3 region is CASSKGGSPSGANVLTF. The CDR3 region has the DNA TGTGCCAGCAGTAAAGGGGGGAGCCCCTCTGGGGCCAACGTCCTGACTTTC. This chain uses TRBV12-3 or TRBV12-4 with TRBJ2-6; D might be TRBD1 or TRBD2, each matching 6 bases. Deletions cut 5 bases from V and 0 bases from J, with 14 bases between. CDR3 length: 17 residues.

This clonotype has just a few counts. The gene calls are TRBV5-1 and TRBJ2-7, with TRBD1 matching 9 bases. The length of the CDR3 is 17 residues. Germline CDR1 and CDR2: SGHRS and YFSETQ. The trim removed 4 bases at V and 5 bases at J, leaving 16 bases unmatched. In DNA, the CDR3 is TGCGCCAGCAGCCGGTCAAACACAGGGGGCGGTAATCACGAGCAGTACTTC. Its protein product is CASSRSNTGGGNHEQYF.

This clonotype was detected only a few times. The chain links TRBV3-1 to TRBJ2-5; D is perhaps TRBD1 (6 bases). Trimming removed 5 bases at V and 1 base at J, with 14 bases between. The CDR3 is 15 residues long. CDR1 LGHDT and CDR2 YNNKEL come from the germline V gene (reference sequence). The CDR3 protein is CASSSGADLQETQYF. Written as DNA, the CDR3 is TGTGCCAGCAGCTCAGGGGCGGACCTCCAAGAGACCCAGTACTTC.

Many counts were recorded for this clonotype. The V call is TRBV20-1, the J call TRBJ1-4; the D is unclear. The ends were cut back, 1 base at V and 12 bases at J, with 12 bases in the middle. CDR1 is DFQATT and CDR2 is SNEGSKA in the germline V gene (reference sequence). This CDR3 has 12 residues. CDR3 nucleotides: TGCAGTGCTAGAGGACTGTCTAAAGAACTGTTTTTT. This sequence encodes CSARGLSKELFF.

This clonotype came up many times. CDR3 DNA: TGCGCCAGCAGCTTGGGTGGGACAGCGAACTACGAGCAGTACTTC. Translating it yields CASSLGGTANYEQYF. The chain couples TRBV5-1 to TRBJ2-7; 7 bases line up with TRBD1. The CDR3 runs to 15 residues. Germline CDR1 is SGHRS and CDR2 is YFSETQ. The junction had 6 bases not matched to a gene; V was cut back by 0 bases and J by 3 bases.

CDR3 coding DNA: TGTGCCAGCAGCCCAAATCCTTTAGGCAATGAGCAGTTCTTC. Its translation is CASSPNPLGNEQFF. This sequence joins TRBV28 and TRBJ2-1; D gene unclear. The germline V gene encodes CDR1 MDHEN and CDR2 SYDVKM. The CDR3 runs to 14 residues. The V and J ends lost 6 bases and 6 bases respectively, with 15 bases between them.

The chain joins TRBV12-3 or TRBV12-4 to TRBJ1-5, with D possibly being TRBD1 (5 bases). The CDR3 totals 17 residues. V lost 5 bases to trimming and J lost 4 bases, with 21 bases between them. CDR3 protein: CASSLGRGGRRNQPQHF. In nucleotides, the CDR3 is TGTGCCAGCAGTCTAGGGCGGGGGGGACGTAGGAATCAGCCCCAGCATTTT.

The chain joins TRBV29-1 to TRBJ2-5, with D uncertain. The CDR3 runs 13 residues. The germline V gene encodes CDR1 SQVTM and CDR2 ANQGSEA. V was pared by 6 bases and J by 1 base, with 12 bases between. Here the CDR3 DNA reads TGCAGCGTCGCAGCGATCCTCCAAGAGACCCAGTACTTC. Protein sequence: CSVAAILQETQYF.

Ten or more counts support this clonotype. The rearrangement joins TRBV12-3 or TRBV12-4 to TRBJ2-3; the D is unclear. Trimming removed 4 bases from V and 1 base from J, with 9 bases in between. The CDR3 covers 14 residues. The CDR3 DNA reads TGTGCCAGCAGTTATAGTGCTCGCACAGATACGCAGTATTTT. Translating it yields CASSYSARTDTQYF.

The rearrangement uses TRBV12-3 or TRBV12-4 and TRBJ1-1, with D possibly being TRBD1 (5 bases). CDR3 length equals 17 residues. Trimming stripped 5 bases from V and 0 bases from J, with 19 bases between. In DNA form, the CDR3 reads TGTGCCAGCAGTGGGTTCGGGGCAGCCAAAATGAACACTGAAGCTTTCTTT. This codes for CASSGFGAAKMNTEAFF.